The clone carrying this T cell receptor (beta chain) has only one observation. The antigen is not known. It was with random hexamers that roughly 0.5 to 1 ug RNA was reverse transcribed. TCRdb ran MiXCR on the immunoSEQ multiplex PCR reads and lists one entry per CDR3 protein. Of about 300,000 distinct CDR3 sequences in the sample, about 85% were seen once. This CDR3 has 14 residues. Trimming stripped 8 bases from V and 1 base from J, with 14 bases between. Germline V gene sequence: CDR1 MNHEY, CDR2 SMNVEV (reference sequence). This entry comes from a study of CD8 T cells in Susac syndrome. Study results and limitations: As the study acknowledged, the number of individuals in its TCR sequencing and HLA analysis was relatively small.

In blood CD8+ and CD4+ T cells, TCR beta underwent sequencing. The chain links TRBV27 to TRBJ1-1; possibly TRBD1 for D (6 bases). The sequenced sample consisted of CD8+ T cells from PBMCs. This clonotype was obtained from a human donor with multiple sclerosis. The CDR3 DNA follows: TGTGCCAGCGGGGTACAACAGGGGAACACTGAAGCTTTCTTT. This sequence encodes CASGVQQGNTEAFF.